The rows below give T cell receptor beta chains drawn from one sample of a study of cytomegalovirus exposure and HLA in healthy donors. Profiled with immunoSEQ multiplex PCR; TCRdb holds only in-frame clones, not every one. Found here are 130,000 to 150,000 clones, approximately 78% of them singletons; the top ten hold over 2.5%. The sequenced material came from PBMCs. The receptors were gathered from a man aged 40-50 years in good health and CMV-seropositive. Each CDR3 is given with its conserved first and last residue. D genes are given only for firm matches. Rows give clone size only sometimes, using once, few, many, or a class for an expanded clone.

CDR3: CASSPWTSVDYEQYF
DNA: TGTGCCAGCAGCCCCTGGACTAGCGTGGACTACGAGCAGTACTTC
J: TRBJ2-7
V: TRBV7-9
D: TRBD2
size: NA

CDR3: CASSSQGQGVNTEAFF
DNA: TGTGCCAGCAGTTCCCAGGGACAGGGGGTGAACACTGAAGCTTTCTTT
J: TRBJ1-1
V: TRBV6-5
D: TRBD1
size: NA

CDR3: CASSFGRGTGYHQPQHF
DNA: TGTGCCAGCAGCTTCGGGAGGGGGACAGGGTACCATCAGCCCCAGCATTTT
J: TRBJ1-5
V: TRBV7-9
D: TRBD1
size: NA

CDR3: CASSLFIQGWRNQPQHF
DNA: TGTGCCAGCAGCTTATTTATACAGGGATGGCGCAATCAGCCCCAGCATTTT
J: TRBJ1-5
V: TRBV7-4
D: NA
size: NA

CDR3: CASSPGQGGTEKLFF
DNA: TGTGCCAGCTCACCTGGACAGGGTGGGACCGAAAAACTGTTTTTT
J: TRBJ1-4
V: TRBV18
D: TRBD1
size: NA

CDR3: CASSPTRGEQFF
DNA: TGCGCCAGCAGCCCTACCAGGGGAGAGCAGTTCTTC
J: TRBJ2-1
V: TRBV5-1
D: NA
size: NA

CDR3: CASRQGTGSYNEQFF
DNA: TGTGCCAGCAGGCAAGGGACAGGGTCCTACAATGAGCAGTTCTTC
J: TRBJ2-1
V: TRBV28
D: TRBD1
size: NA

CDR3: CSSRLIRLAGGPWTGELFF
DNA: TGTTCCAGCAGGTTAATTCGGCTAGCGGGAGGGCCCTGGACCGGGGAGCTGTTTTTT
J: TRBJ2-2
V: TRBV7-9
D: TRBD2
size: NA

CDR3: CASSVDLAGGRDTQYF
DNA: TGTGCCAGCAGCGTAGACCTAGCGGGAGGGCGGGATACGCAGTATTTT
J: TRBJ2-3
V: TRBV9
D: TRBD2
size: NA

CDR3: CASSISTPGIQGSYEQYF
DNA: TGTGCCAGCAGCATCTCCACACCTGGAATACAGGGTTCCTACGAGCAGTACTTC
J: TRBJ2-7
V: TRBV7-8
D: NA
size: NA

CDR3: CASSARDNSYNEQFF
DNA: TGTGCCAGCAGCGCCAGGGACAACTCTTACAATGAGCAGTTCTTC
J: TRBJ2-1
V: TRBV9
D: NA
size: NA

CDR3: CASSIEGVHPYEQYF
DNA: TGTGCCAGTAGTATAGAGGGAGTCCACCCCTACGAGCAGTACTTC
J: TRBJ2-7
V: TRBV19
D: NA
size: NA

CDR3: CASSTDRSANQPQHF
DNA: TGTGCCAGCTCAACGGACAGGTCGGCCAATCAGCCCCAGCATTTT
J: TRBJ1-5
V: TRBV18
D: TRBD1
size: NA

CDR3: CASMRYENTGELFF
DNA: TGTGCCAGCATGAGGTACGAGAACACCGGGGAGCTGTTTTTT
J: TRBJ2-2
V: TRBV27
D: NA
size: NA

CDR3: CASSLSGTGTYEQYF
DNA: TGTGCCAGCAGCTTAAGCGGGACAGGGACCTACGAGCAGTACTTC
J: TRBJ2-7
V: TRBV11-3
D: TRBD1
size: NA

CDR3: CASSESRGVGNEQFF
DNA: TGTGCCAGCAGTGAGTCGCGGGGGGTAGGCAATGAGCAGTTCTTC
J: TRBJ2-1
V: TRBV6-1
D: TRBD2
size: NA

CDR3: CASSQRASGSLYNEQFF
DNA: TGTGCCAGCAGCCAACGGGCTAGCGGGAGTCTGTACAATGAGCAGTTCTTC
J: TRBJ2-1
V: TRBV11-2
D: TRBD2
size: NA

CDR3: CASRKTGGSYEQYF
DNA: TGTGCCAGCAGGAAGACAGGGGGGTCCTACGAGCAGTACTTC
J: TRBJ2-7
V: TRBV7-2
D: TRBD1
size: few

CDR3: CASSEAWGGGELFF
DNA: TGTGCCAGCAGTGAAGCTTGGGGAGGCGGGGAGCTGTTTTTT
J: TRBJ2-2
V: TRBV2
D: NA
size: NA

CDR3: CASSLERGDGYTF
DNA: TGTGCCAGCAGCTTAGAACGGGGGGATGGCTACACCTTC
J: TRBJ1-2
V: TRBV7-2
D: NA
size: NA

CDR3: CASSAGLAGAGNEQFF
DNA: TGTGCCAGCAGCGCTGGGTTAGCGGGAGCGGGCAATGAGCAGTTCTTC
J: TRBJ2-1
V: TRBV7-8
D: TRBD2
size: NA

CDR3: CSSSPRQGTMNTEAFF
DNA: TGTTCCAGCAGTCCTAGACAGGGAACCATGAACACTGAAGCTTTCTTT
J: TRBJ1-1
V: TRBV7-9
D: TRBD1
size: NA

CDR3: CASSLVQGWHEQYF
DNA: TGTGCCAGCAGTTTAGTACAGGGGTGGCACGAGCAGTACTTC
J: TRBJ2-7
V: TRBV27
D: TRBD1
size: NA

CDR3: CASSLGTGNTGELFF
DNA: TGTGCCAGCAGCTTGGGGACAGGCAACACCGGGGAGCTGTTTTTT
J: TRBJ2-2
V: TRBV7-9
D: TRBD1
size: NA

CDR3: CASTYGGRNTIYF
DNA: TGTGCCAGCACCTACGGGGGGCGAAACACCATATATTTT
J: TRBJ1-3
V: TRBV6-6
D: NA
size: NA

CDR3: CASSAKGTAGYTF
DNA: TGTGCCAGCTCAGCAAAGGGGACAGCTGGCTACACCTTC
J: TRBJ1-2
V: TRBV18
D: TRBD1
size: NA

CDR3: CASSSTTGLAGDWGEQYF
DNA: TGTGCCAGCTCATCGACTACGGGACTAGCGGGAGATTGGGGCGAGCAGTACTTC
J: TRBJ2-7
V: TRBV18
D: TRBD2
size: NA

CDR3: CASSIQAGGHNEQFF
DNA: TGTGCCAGTAGTATACAGGCGGGAGGACACAATGAGCAGTTCTTC
J: TRBJ2-1
V: TRBV19
D: TRBD2
size: NA

CDR3: CASSQWTSGQETQYF
DNA: TGCGCCAGCAGCCAGTGGACTAGCGGTCAAGAGACCCAGTACTTC
J: TRBJ2-5
V: TRBV4-1
D: TRBD2
size: once

CDR3: CASSLDTGISTDTQYF
DNA: TGTGCCAGCAGCCTTGATACAGGAATTAGCACAGATACGCAGTATTTT
J: TRBJ2-3
V: TRBV2
D: NA
size: NA

CDR3: CASSQESGSSYEQYF
DNA: TGTGCCAGCAGCCAAGAGAGCGGGAGCTCCTACGAGCAGTACTTC
J: TRBJ2-7
V: TRBV4-2
D: TRBD2
size: few

CDR3: CAWEDRSMATRGYTF
DNA: TGTGCCTGGGAGGACAGGTCGATGGCTACACGCGGCTACACCTTC
J: TRBJ1-2
V: TRBV30
D: TRBD1
size: NA

CDR3: CASSLSGQSHEQYF
DNA: TGTGCCAGCAGTTTATCGGGACAGAGTCACGAGCAGTACTTC
J: TRBJ2-7
V: TRBV27
D: TRBD1
size: NA

CDR3: CASSFTGLPYEQYF
DNA: TGTGCCAGCAGCTTTACAGGGCTTCCCTACGAGCAGTACTTC
J: TRBJ2-7
V: TRBV14
D: NA
size: NA

CDR3: CASSYSSGEYTDTQYF
DNA: TGTGCCAGCAGTTACTCCAGCGGGGAATACACAGATACGCAGTATTTT
J: TRBJ2-3
V: TRBV6-5
D: TRBD2
size: NA

CDR3: CASSPIAGSYEQYF
DNA: TGTGCCAGCAGCCCGATAGCGGGATCTTACGAGCAGTACTTC
J: TRBJ2-7
V: TRBV11-2
D: TRBD2
size: NA

CDR3: CASRRGTYEQYF
DNA: TGTGCCAGCAGGCGCGGAACCTACGAGCAGTACTTC
J: TRBJ2-7
V: TRBV6-6
D: NA
size: NA

CDR3: CASSFLVEETQYF
DNA: TGTGCCAGCAGCTTCCTGGTTGAGGAGACCCAGTACTTC
J: TRBJ2-5
V: TRBV7-2
D: NA
size: NA

CDR3: CASSSGTSGDQETQYF
DNA: TGTGCCAGCAGTTCGGGGACTAGCGGGGATCAAGAGACCCAGTACTTC
J: TRBJ2-5
V: TRBV28
D: TRBD2
size: NA

CDR3: CASSLLQNEQFF
DNA: TGTGCCAGCAGTTTATTACAGAATGAGCAGTTCTTC
J: TRBJ2-1
V: TRBV28
D: NA
size: NA

CDR3: CATGTPYNEQFF
DNA: TGTGCCACTGGGACACCATACAATGAGCAGTTCTTC
J: TRBJ2-1
V: TRBV10-3
D: NA
size: once

CDR3: CASSRQHSYEQYF
DNA: TGTGCCAGCAGCAGACAGCATTCCTACGAGCAGTACTTC
J: TRBJ2-7
V: TRBV28
D: NA
size: few

CDR3: CSSSLLDSEQYF
DNA: TGTTCCAGCAGCTTACTAGACTCCGAGCAGTACTTC
J: TRBJ2-7
V: TRBV7-9
D: NA
size: NA

CDR3: CATSRQPAGATPEQYF
DNA: TGTGCCACCAGCCGACAACCCGCGGGAGCGACCCCTGAGCAGTACTTC
J: TRBJ2-5
V: TRBV15
D: TRBD2
size: NA

CDR3: CASSPGGRPTDTQYF
DNA: TGTGCCAGCAGCCCCGGAGGCAGACCCACAGATACGCAGTATTTT
J: TRBJ2-3
V: TRBV6-4
D: NA
size: NA

CDR3: CASSPGTPFYNEQFF
DNA: TGTGCCAGCAGCCCCGGGACTCCGTTCTACAATGAGCAGTTCTTC
J: TRBJ2-1
V: TRBV5-6
D: NA
size: few

CDR3: CASSQRASGSSYNEQFF
DNA: TGTGCCAGCAGCCAACGGGCTAGCGGGAGCTCCTACAATGAGCAGTTCTTC
J: TRBJ2-1
V: TRBV4-2
D: TRBD2
size: NA

CDR3: CASSLPGQGLANEKLFF
DNA: TGTGCCAGCAGTTTACCGGGACAGGGGTTGGCTAATGAAAAACTGTTTTTT
J: TRBJ1-4
V: TRBV28
D: TRBD1
size: NA

CDR3: CASSLGGWVGELFF
DNA: TGCGCCAGCAGCCTAGGAGGGTGGGTCGGGGAGCTGTTTTTT
J: TRBJ2-2
V: TRBV4-3
D: NA
size: NA

CDR3: CASSPTTTIEKLFF
DNA: TGTGCCAGCAGTCCGACAACCACCATCGAAAAACTGTTTTTT
J: TRBJ1-4
V: TRBV27
D: NA
size: NA

CDR3: CASPSGQPNTGELFF
DNA: TGTGCCAGCCCTTCGGGACAGCCCAACACCGGGGAGCTGTTTTTT
J: TRBJ2-2
V: TRBV7-9
D: TRBD1
size: once

CDR3: CASSPPGRSTEAFF
DNA: TGCGCCAGCAGCCCACCCGGGAGGTCCACTGAAGCTTTCTTT
J: TRBJ1-1
V: TRBV4-1
D: NA
size: NA

CDR3: CASSPQGLGSYGYTF
DNA: TGTGCCAGCAGCCCGCAGGGGCTGGGGTCCTATGGCTACACCTTC
J: TRBJ1-2
V: TRBV7-9
D: NA
size: NA

CDR3: CASSAWDRRNEQFF
DNA: TGTGCCAGCAGCGCCTGGGACAGACGCAATGAGCAGTTCTTC
J: TRBJ2-1
V: TRBV11-2
D: TRBD1
size: NA

CDR3: CASSLTSGSADTQYF
DNA: TGTGCCAGCAGCCTGACTAGCGGGAGCGCAGATACGCAGTATTTT
J: TRBJ2-3
V: TRBV11-2
D: TRBD2
size: NA

CDR3: CASSAGVGQYF
DNA: TGTGCCAGTAGTGCGGGGGTCGGGCAGTACTTC
J: TRBJ2-7
V: TRBV19
D: TRBD2
size: NA

CDR3: CATRSGGGREKLFF
DNA: TGTGCCACCCGCTCAGGGGGCGGTCGTGAAAAACTGTTTTTT
J: TRBJ1-4
V: TRBV28
D: TRBD1
size: NA

CDR3: CASSLVAGGPYEQFF
DNA: TGTGCCAGCAGCTTGGTAGCGGGAGGGCCGTATGAGCAGTTCTTC
J: TRBJ2-1
V: TRBV5-4
D: TRBD2
size: NA